This T cell receptor (beta chain) was observed in a study of PD-1 blockade in mismatch repair-deficient tumors. The CDR3 totals 11 residues. V was trimmed by 2 bases and J by 4 bases, leaving 3 bases between them. Germline V gene sequence: CDR1 WSHSY, CDR2 SAAADI. The method was immunoSEQ multiplex PCR; TCRdb's version includes in-frame clones alone and lacks a portion of them. The sample has 50,000 to 75,000 clones; around 89% are singletons. All patients were mismatch repair deficient, assessed by either PCR or immunohistochemistry. The V and J genes are TRBV10-2 and TRBJ2-7; D is unresolved. This clonotype originated in an adult with mismatch repair-deficient cancer. Sequences were derived from peripheral blood, sampled 52 weeks after starting pembrolizumab. CDR3 sequence reads: CASSEGYEQYF. For the CDR3, the DNA is TGCGCCAGCAGTGAGGGATACGAGCAGTACTTC.